These 22 T cell receptor beta chains were all obtained from the same sample, sequenced in a study of blood T cell repertoires in COVID-19. Here immunoSEQ multiplex PCR was the method, and the copy in TCRdb shows in-frame clones only, minus some. There are more than 35,000 clones in the sample; around 87% occur only once, and just under 9% lies in the top ten. The specimen sequenced was peripheral blood. These receptors originate from a man aged 25 to 45 with active or convalescent COVID-19.

This chain connects TRBV5-6 to TRBJ2-1; 15 bases map to TRBD2. The length of the CDR3 is 16 residues. Germline CDR1 reads SGHDT; CDR2 reads YYEEEE. V lost 2 bases and J lost 7; bases outside the gene matches: 4. CDR3 bases: TGTGCCAGCAGCTTCCGGACTAGCGGGAGGGTTAATGAGCAGTTCTTC. Its translation: CASSFRTSGRVNEQFF.

V and J are TRBV6-5 and TRBJ2-4; TRBD1 agrees at 7 bases. V dropped 1 base and J dropped 3; count of bases not matched to a gene: 3. This CDR3 has 15 residues. CDR1 and CDR2 from the germline V gene are MNHEY and SVGAGI. The CDR3 nucleotides read TGTGCCAGCAGTTACTACAGGGGTCTCAAAAACATTCAGTACTTC. This translates into CASSYYRGLKNIQYF.

This sequence joins TRBV11-2 and TRBJ1-2; possible D gene TRBD1, 5 bases. The CDR3 contains 13 residues. The V gene lost 0 bases and the J gene lost 4 bases, with 6 bases spanning the gap. The germline CDR1 and CDR2 sequences are SGHAT and FQNNGV. Here the CDR3 DNA reads TGTGCCAGCAGCTTAGACAGGGCCTATGGCTACACCTTC. Encoded protein: CASSLDRAYGYTF.

The CDR3 sequence is CASSIVQGANYGYTF. Written as DNA, the CDR3 is TGTGCCAGTAGTATAGTTCAGGGGGCTAACTATGGCTACACCTTC. The chain joins TRBV19 to TRBJ1-2; 7 nucleotides line up with TRBD1. This CDR3 spans 15 amino acids. The junction had 2 bases not matched to a gene; V was cut back by 1 base and J by 0 bases. Looked up from germline, CDR1 is LNHDA and CDR2 is SQIVND (reference sequence).

The chain uses TRBV7-6 and TRBJ1-6; D perhaps matches TRBD1 (6 bases). Deletions cut 4 bases from V and 4 bases from J, with 8 bases between. From germline, CDR1 is SGHVS and CDR2 FNYEAQ. The CDR3 contains 14 residues. The CDR3 sequence is CASSSTGYNSPLHF. CDR3 sequence (DNA): TGTGCCAGCAGCTCGACAGGTTATAATTCACCCCTCCACTTT.

The CDR3 nucleotides read TGTGCCAGCCGGGGGCTAGCGGCAAACACCGGGGAGCTGTTTTTT. This encodes CASRGLAANTGELFF. The chain joins TRBV28 to TRBJ2-2; D might be TRBD2 (7 bases). CDR1 MDHEN and CDR2 SYDVKM come from the germline V gene. V gave up 8 bases and J gave up 2 bases, with 15 bases separating them. The CDR3 totals 15 residues. Based on the CDR3 plus reference TRBV28 and TRBJ2-2, the full variable domain is DVKVTQSSRYLVKRTGEKVFLECVQDMDHENMFWYRQDPGLGLRLIYFSYDVKMKEKGDIPEGYSVSREKKERFSLILESASTNQTSMYLCASRGLAANTGELFFGEGSRLTVL.

This chain links TRBV25-1 with TRBJ1-4; D is unclear. V lost 1 base and J lost 8, with 11 bases in between. The V gene's germline CDR1 is MGHDK and CDR2 SYGVNS. The CDR3 loop spans 14 amino acids. The CDR3 spells CASSESGTVEKLFF. CDR3 coding DNA: TGTGCCAGCAGTGAATCTGGAACAGTCGAAAAACTGTTTTTT.

This chain links TRBV5-6 with TRBJ1-5; TRBD1 matches 7 bases. The V and J ends lost 4 bases and 4 bases, in that order; junction bases with no gene match: 11. The CDR3 extends over 16 amino acids. In germline, CDR1 is SGHDT, CDR2 YYEEEE. The chain's CDR3 is CASSGRANRGNQPQHF. CDR3 nucleotides: TGTGCCAGCAGCGGGAGAGCCAACAGGGGTAATCAGCCCCAGCATTTT.

This chain joins TRBV14 and TRBJ2-5; 12 bases match TRBD2. The CDR3 has 22 amino acids. The germline V gene has CDR1 SGHDN and CDR2 FVKESK. V lost 0 bases, J lost 0 bases, and 17 bases stayed unmatched. CDR3: CASSQDPWGETGLAGNQETQYF. For the CDR3, the DNA is TGTGCCAGCAGCCAAGATCCCTGGGGGGAAACTGGACTAGCGGGGAACCAAGAGACCCAGTACTTC.

CDR3 residues: CASSRPGQGLNTEAFF. The CDR3 DNA reads TGTGCCAGCAGCCGTCCCGGACAGGGTCTGAACACTGAAGCTTTCTTT. The rearrangement links TRBV6-6 to TRBJ1-1; 8 bases are shared with TRBD1. The CDR3 has 16 amino acids. J lost 0 bases, V lost 6 bases, and 9 bases had no gene match. The germline CDR1 and CDR2 sequences are MNHNY and SVGAGI (reference sequence).

This clone is a singleton in its sample. V gene TRBV19 combines with J gene TRBJ1-2, with D possibly TRBD1 on 5 matching bases. Between the trimmed V and J ends, which lost 7 bases and 3 bases, there was a span of 27 bases. The CDR3 totals 18 residues. The germline gives CDR1 LNHDA, CDR2 SQIVND (reference sequence). In nucleotides, the CDR3 is TGTGCCAGTAAGTCTTGGTACGGGGGAGAAATATGGGACTATGGCTACACCTTC. Protein sequence: CASKSWYGGEIWDYGYTF.

The chain uses TRBV11-2 and TRBJ2-7; possible D gene TRBD1, 6 bases. In germline, CDR1 is SGHAT, CDR2 FQNNGV. The CDR3 sequence is 14 residues long. Trimming pared 5 bases from V and 6 bases from J, leaving 17 bases between. CDR3 residues: CASSPSTGCLEQYF. Here the CDR3 DNA reads TGTGCCAGCAGCCCTTCGACAGGATGCCTCGAGCAGTACTTC.

The rearrangement uses TRBV27 and TRBJ2-2; 8 bases are shared with TRBD1. The V gene's germline CDR1 is MNHEY and CDR2 SMNVEV (reference sequence). Germline trimming cut 2 bases from V and 3 bases from J; bases unmatched to any gene: 14. This CDR3 contains 19 residues. CDR3 protein: CASSLNGQGLGRHTGELFF. CDR3 nucleotides: TGTGCCAGCAGTTTAAATGGACAGGGCCTGGGAAGGCACACCGGGGAGCTGTTTTTT.

The rearrangement joins TRBV5-1 to TRBJ1-1; perhaps TRBD1 as D (6 bases). The CDR3 is 15 amino acids. Trimming pared 0 bases from V and 1 base from J, leaving 10 bases between. CDR1 SGHRS and CDR2 YFSETQ come from the germline V gene. CDR3: CASSLGDTANTEAFF. In DNA form, the CDR3 reads TGCGCCAGCAGCTTGGGGGACACCGCGAACACTGAAGCTTTCTTT.

The rearrangement uses TRBV6-4 and TRBJ2-3; 9 positions match TRBD1. The germline V gene encodes CDR1 MRHNA and CDR2 SNTAGT. The J segment lost 4 bases and the V segment lost 3 bases, leaving 5 bases of the junction unmatched. The CDR3 is made up of 15 amino acids. The CDR3 spells CASSDPDRGADTQYF. As DNA, the CDR3 is TGTGCCAGCAGTGATCCCGACAGGGGGGCAGATACGCAGTATTTT.

The chain links TRBV11-2 to TRBJ2-7; 7 positions match TRBD1. Trimming took 5 bases from V and 5 from J; bases not matched to a gene: 9. CDR3 length equals 14 residues. Germline lookup yields CDR1 SGHAT and CDR2 FQNNGV. The CDR3 loop is CASSPQGYFNEQYV. The CDR3 coding sequence is TGTGCCAGCAGCCCACAGGGGTACTTCAACGAGCAGTACGTC.

This chain connects TRBV28 to TRBJ1-5, with a possible D match to TRBD1 (5 bases). Trimming stripped 9 bases from V and 0 bases from J, with 18 bases between. CDR3 length equals 16 residues. Germline CDR1 is MDHEN and CDR2 is SYDVKM. The CDR3 loop is CASLPKGSYSNQPQHF. DNA of the CDR3: TGTGCCAGTCTCCCCAAGGGGTCCTATAGCAATCAGCCCCAGCATTTT.

This clone came up once. The rearrangement uses TRBV2 and TRBJ1-2; the match to TRBD1 covers 10 bases. The CDR3 consists of 16 residues. Germline CDR1 SNHLY, CDR2 FYNNEI. Trimming at V came to 6 bases and at J to 5 bases, leaving 12 bases not matched to a gene. The CDR3 protein is CASRERWDRGAYGYTF. CDR3 DNA: TGTGCCAGCAGAGAAAGATGGGACAGGGGAGCGTATGGCTACACCTTC.

The J gene is TRBJ1-1, the V gene TRBV6-5; possible D gene TRBD1, 6 bases. The CDR3 totals 13 residues. V was shortened by 7 bases and J by 1 base, with 10 bases between the two germline ends. Germline-derived CDR1 and CDR2 are MNHEY and SVGAGI. The CDR3 protein is CASTRQENTEAFF. CDR3 nucleotide sequence: TGTGCCAGCACAAGACAGGAGAACACTGAAGCTTTCTTT.

The chain is built from TRBV2 and TRBJ1-2; 9 bases match TRBD1. The CDR3 loop spans 14 amino acids. Germline V gene data show CDR1 as SNHLY and CDR2 as FYNNEI. V lost 4 bases to trimming and J lost 3 bases; unmatched junction nucleotides: 3. CDR3 amino acids: CASSARTGDYGYTF. For the CDR3, the DNA is TGTGCCAGCAGTGCAAGGACAGGGGACTATGGCTACACCTTC.

This chain links TRBV19 with TRBJ1-5, with D possibly matching TRBD1 (6 bases). V was clipped by 3 bases and J by 7 bases, with 16 bases between them. Germline V gene lookup returns CDR1 LNHDA and CDR2 SQIVND (reference sequence). This CDR3 contains 15 residues. The CDR3 sequence is CASSIRGGGGQPQHF. The CDR3 bases are TGTGCCAGTAGTATTCGCGGGGGCGGAGGGCAGCCCCAGCATTTT.

The chain couples TRBV14 to TRBJ1-2; D gene uncertain. Looked up from germline, CDR1 is SGHDN and CDR2 is FVKESK. This CDR3 is built from 17 residues. Trimming stripped 3 bases from V and 3 bases from J, with 20 bases between. CDR3 region: CASSQGGHSNPDYGYTF. Written as DNA, the CDR3 is TGTGCCAGCAGCCAGGGAGGCCACAGCAATCCTGACTATGGCTACACCTTC.